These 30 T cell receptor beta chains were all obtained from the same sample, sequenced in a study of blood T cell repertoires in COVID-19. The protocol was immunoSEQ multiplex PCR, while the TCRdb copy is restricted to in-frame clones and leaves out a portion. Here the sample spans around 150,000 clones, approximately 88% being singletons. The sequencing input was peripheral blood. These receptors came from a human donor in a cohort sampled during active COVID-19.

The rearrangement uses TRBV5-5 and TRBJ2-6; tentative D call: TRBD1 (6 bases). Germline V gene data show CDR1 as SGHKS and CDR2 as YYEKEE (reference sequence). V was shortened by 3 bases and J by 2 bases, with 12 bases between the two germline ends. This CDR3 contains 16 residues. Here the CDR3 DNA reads TGTGCCAGCAGCTCCGCCGCAGGGGCTGGGGCCAACGTCCTGACTTTC. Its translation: CASSSAAGAGANVLTF.

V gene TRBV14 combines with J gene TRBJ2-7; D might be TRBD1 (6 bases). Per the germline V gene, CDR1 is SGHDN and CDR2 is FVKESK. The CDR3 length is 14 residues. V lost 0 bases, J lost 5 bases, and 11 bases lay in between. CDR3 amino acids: CASSQENRVHEQYF. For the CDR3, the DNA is TGTGCCAGCAGCCAAGAAAACAGGGTCCACGAGCAGTACTTC.

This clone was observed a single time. The CDR3 bases are TGTGCCAGCAGCTTGGGAGGGGGCGCCAGCATTCAGTACTTC. Translated, it gives CASSLGGGASIQYF. This rearrangement joins TRBV5-6 to TRBJ2-4; 7 bases agree with TRBD1. The CDR3 runs 14 residues. With V trimmed by 0 bases and J by 9 bases, 6 bases remained unmatched. Germline V gives CDR1 SGHDT, CDR2 YYEEEE.

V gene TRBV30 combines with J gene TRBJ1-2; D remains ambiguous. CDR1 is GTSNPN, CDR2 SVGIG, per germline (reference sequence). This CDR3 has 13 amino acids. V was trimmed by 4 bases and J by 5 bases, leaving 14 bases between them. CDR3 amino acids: CAWNPSGGYGYTF. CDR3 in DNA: TGTGCCTGGAACCCCTCGGGAGGGTATGGCTACACCTTC. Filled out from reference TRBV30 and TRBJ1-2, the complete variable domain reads SQTIHQWPATLVQPVGSPLSLECTVEGTSNPNLYWYRQAAGRGLQLLFYSVGIGQISSEVPQNLSASRPQDRQFILSSKKLLLSDSGFYLCAWNPSGGYGYTFGSGTRLTVV.

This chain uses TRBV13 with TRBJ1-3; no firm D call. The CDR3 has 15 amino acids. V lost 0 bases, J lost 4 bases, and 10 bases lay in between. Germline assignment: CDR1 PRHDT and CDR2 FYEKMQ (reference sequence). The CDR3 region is CASSLGTGPGNTIYF. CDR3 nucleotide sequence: TGTGCCAGCAGCTTAGGCACGGGTCCAGGAAACACCATATATTTT.

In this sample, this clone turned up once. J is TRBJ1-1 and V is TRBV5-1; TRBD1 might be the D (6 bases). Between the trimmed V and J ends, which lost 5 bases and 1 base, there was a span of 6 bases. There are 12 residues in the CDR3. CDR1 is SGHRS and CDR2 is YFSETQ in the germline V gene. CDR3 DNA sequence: TGCGCCAGCAGGACAGGGAACACTGAAGCTTTCTTT. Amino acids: CASRTGNTEAFF.

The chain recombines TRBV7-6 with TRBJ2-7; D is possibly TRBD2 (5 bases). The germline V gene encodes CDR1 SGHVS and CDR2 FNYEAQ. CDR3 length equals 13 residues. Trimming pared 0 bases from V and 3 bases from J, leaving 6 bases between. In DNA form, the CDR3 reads TGTGCCAGCAGCTTAGCTGAGGGCTACGAGCAGTACTTC. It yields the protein CASSLAEGYEQYF. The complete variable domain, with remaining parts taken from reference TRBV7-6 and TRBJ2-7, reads GAGVSQSPRYKVTKRGQDVALRCDPISGHVSLYWYRQALGQGPEFLTYFNYEAQQDKSGLPNDRFSAERPEGSISTLTIQRTEQRDSAMYRCASSLAEGYEQYFGPGTRLTVT.

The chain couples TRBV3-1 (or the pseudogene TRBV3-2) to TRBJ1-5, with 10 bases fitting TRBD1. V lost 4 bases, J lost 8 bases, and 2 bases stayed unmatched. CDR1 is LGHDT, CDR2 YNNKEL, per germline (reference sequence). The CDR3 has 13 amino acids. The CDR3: CASSRDRGKPQHF. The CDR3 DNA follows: TGTGCCAGCAGCCGGGACAGGGGAAAGCCCCAGCATTTT.

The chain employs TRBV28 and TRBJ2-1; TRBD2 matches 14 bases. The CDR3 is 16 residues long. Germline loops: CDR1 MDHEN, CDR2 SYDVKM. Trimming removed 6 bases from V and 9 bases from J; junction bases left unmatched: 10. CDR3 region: CASRTLTSGREGEQFF. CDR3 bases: TGTGCCAGCAGGACTCTGACTAGCGGGAGGGAGGGTGAGCAGTTCTTC.

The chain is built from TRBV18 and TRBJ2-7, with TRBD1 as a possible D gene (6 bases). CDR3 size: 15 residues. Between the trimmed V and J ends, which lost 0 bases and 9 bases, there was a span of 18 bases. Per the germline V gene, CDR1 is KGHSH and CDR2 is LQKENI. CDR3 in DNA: TGTGCCAGCTCACCACCGATCACAGGGACGTCCCCGCAGTACTTC. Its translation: CASSPPITGTSPQYF.

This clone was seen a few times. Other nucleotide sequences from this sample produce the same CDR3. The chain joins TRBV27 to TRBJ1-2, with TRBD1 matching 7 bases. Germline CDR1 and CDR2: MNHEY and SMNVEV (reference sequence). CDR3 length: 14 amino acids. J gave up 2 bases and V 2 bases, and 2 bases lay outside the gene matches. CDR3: CASSLDRANYGYTF. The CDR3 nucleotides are TGTGCCAGCAGTTTAGACAGGGCCAACTATGGCTACACCTTC.

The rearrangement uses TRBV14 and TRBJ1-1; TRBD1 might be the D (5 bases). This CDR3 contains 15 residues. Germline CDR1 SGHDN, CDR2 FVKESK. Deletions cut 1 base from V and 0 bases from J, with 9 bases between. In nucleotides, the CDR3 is TGTGCCAGCAGCCAAGTGGCAGGGATGAACACTGAAGCTTTCTTT. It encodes CASSQVAGMNTEAFF.

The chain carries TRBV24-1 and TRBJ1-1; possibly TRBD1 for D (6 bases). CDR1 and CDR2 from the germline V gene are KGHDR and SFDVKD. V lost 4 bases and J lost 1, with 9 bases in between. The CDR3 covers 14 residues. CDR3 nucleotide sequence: TGTGCCACCAGTGAAGGGGGGGCGAACACTGAAGCTTTCTTT. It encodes CATSEGGANTEAFF.

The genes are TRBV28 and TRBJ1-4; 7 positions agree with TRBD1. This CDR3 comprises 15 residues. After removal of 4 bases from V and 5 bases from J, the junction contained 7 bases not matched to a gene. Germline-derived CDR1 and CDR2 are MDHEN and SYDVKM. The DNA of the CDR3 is TGTGCCAGCAGTTCAGGGGGGCCAGAGAATGAAAAACTGTTTTTT. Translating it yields CASSSGGPENEKLFF.

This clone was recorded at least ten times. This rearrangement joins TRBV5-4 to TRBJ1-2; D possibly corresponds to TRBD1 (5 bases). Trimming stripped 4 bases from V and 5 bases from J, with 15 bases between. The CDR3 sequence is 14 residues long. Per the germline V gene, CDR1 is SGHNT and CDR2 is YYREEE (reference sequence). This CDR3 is CASSLDRLSYGYTF. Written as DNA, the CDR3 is TGTGCCAGCAGCCTCGACAGATTAAGTTATGGCTACACCTTC.

The CDR3 DNA follows: TGTGCCAGCAGCTTAGGCCAGTTCCCAGAGACCCAGTACTTC. This gives the protein CASSLGQFPETQYF. V usage is TRBV7-9 and J usage is TRBJ2-5; D remains unclear. Per the germline V gene, CDR1 is SEHNR and CDR2 is FQNEAQ (reference sequence). The V end was cut by 1 base, the J end by 4 bases, with 10 bases between. The CDR3 is made up of 14 amino acids.

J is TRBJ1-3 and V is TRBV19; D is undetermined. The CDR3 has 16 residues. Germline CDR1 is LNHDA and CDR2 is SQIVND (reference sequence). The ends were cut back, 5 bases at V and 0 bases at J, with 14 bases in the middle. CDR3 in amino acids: CASSSQAVASGNTIYF. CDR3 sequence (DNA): TGTGCCAGTAGTTCCCAAGCGGTGGCCTCTGGAAACACCATATATTTT.

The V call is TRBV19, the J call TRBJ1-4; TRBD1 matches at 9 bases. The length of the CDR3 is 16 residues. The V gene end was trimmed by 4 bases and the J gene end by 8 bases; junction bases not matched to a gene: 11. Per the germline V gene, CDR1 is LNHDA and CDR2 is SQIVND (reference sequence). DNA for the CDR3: TGTGCCAGTAGTAGCCGGACAGGGGAGGCTCGCGAAAAACTGTTTTTT. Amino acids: CASSSRTGEAREKLFF.

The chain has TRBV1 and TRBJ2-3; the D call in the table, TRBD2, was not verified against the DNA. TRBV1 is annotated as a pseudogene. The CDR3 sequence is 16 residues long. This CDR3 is CTSWSGQHDLTDTQYF. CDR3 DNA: TGCACCAGCTGGAGCGGCCAACACGACCTCACAGATACGCAGTATTTT.

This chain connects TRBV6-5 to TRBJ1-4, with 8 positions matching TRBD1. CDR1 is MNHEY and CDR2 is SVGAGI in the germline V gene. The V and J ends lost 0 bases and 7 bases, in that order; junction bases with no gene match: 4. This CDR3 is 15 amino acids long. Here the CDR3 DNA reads TGTGCCAGCAGTTACTCGCAGGGGGCTAGTGAAAAACTGTTTTTT. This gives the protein CASSYSQGASEKLFF.

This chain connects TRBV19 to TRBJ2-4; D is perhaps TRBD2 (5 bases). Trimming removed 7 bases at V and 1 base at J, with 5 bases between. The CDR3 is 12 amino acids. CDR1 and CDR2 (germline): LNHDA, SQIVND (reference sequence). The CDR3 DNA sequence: TGTGCCAGTACGGGGGCCAAAAACATTCAGTACTTC. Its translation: CASTGAKNIQYF.

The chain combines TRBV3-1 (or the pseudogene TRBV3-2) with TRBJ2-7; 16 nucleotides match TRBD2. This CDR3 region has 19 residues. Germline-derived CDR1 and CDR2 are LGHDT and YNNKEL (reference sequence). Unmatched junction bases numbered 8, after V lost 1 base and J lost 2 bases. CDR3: CASSQGGTSGRAKPYEQYF. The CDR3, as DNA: TGTGCCAGCAGCCAAGGGGGGACTAGCGGGAGGGCAAAACCCTACGAGCAGTACTTC.

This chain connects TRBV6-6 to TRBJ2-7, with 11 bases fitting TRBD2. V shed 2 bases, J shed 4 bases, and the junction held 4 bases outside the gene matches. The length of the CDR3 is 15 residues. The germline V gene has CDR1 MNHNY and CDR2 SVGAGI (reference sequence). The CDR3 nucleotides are TGTGCCAGCAGTTACCTAGCGGGGGGCATTTACGAGCAGTACTTC. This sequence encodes CASSYLAGGIYEQYF.

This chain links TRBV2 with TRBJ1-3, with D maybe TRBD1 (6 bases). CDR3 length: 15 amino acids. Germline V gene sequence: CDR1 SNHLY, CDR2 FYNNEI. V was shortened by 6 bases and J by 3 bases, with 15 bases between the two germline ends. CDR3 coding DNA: TGTGCCAGCAGGCAATCAGGGGAAGGTGGAAACACCATATATTTT. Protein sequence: CASRQSGEGGNTIYF.

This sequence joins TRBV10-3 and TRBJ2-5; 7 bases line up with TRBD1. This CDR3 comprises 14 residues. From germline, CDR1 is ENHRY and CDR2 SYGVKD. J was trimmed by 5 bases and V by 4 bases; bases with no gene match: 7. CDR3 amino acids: CAISVGGKGETQYF. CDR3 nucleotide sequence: TGTGCCATCAGTGTAGGGGGCAAGGGGGAGACCCAGTACTTC.

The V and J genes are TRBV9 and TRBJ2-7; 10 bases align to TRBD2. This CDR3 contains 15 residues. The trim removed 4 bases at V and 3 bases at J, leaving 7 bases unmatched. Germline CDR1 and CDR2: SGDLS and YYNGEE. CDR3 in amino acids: CASSPGTSADYEQYF. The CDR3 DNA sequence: TGTGCCAGCAGCCCTGGGACTAGCGCTGACTACGAGCAGTACTTC.

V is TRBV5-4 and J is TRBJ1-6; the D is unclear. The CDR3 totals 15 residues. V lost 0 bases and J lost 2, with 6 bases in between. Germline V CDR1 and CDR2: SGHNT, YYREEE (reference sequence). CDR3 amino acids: CASSLGGPYNSPLHF. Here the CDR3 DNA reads TGTGCCAGCAGCTTGGGTGGGCCCTATAATTCACCCCTCCACTTT.

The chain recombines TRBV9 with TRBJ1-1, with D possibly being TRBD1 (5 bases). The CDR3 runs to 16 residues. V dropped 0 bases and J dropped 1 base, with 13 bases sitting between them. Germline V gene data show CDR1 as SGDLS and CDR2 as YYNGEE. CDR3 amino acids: CASSVGQGGSNTEAFF. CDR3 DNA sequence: TGTGCCAGCAGCGTAGGCCAGGGAGGGTCGAACACTGAAGCTTTCTTT.

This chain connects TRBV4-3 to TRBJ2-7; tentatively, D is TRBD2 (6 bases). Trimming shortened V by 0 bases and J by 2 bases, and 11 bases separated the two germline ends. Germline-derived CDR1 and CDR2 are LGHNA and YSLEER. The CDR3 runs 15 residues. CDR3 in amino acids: CASSQDQAGTYEQYF. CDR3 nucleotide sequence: TGCGCCAGCAGCCAAGATCAAGCGGGTACCTACGAGCAGTACTTC.

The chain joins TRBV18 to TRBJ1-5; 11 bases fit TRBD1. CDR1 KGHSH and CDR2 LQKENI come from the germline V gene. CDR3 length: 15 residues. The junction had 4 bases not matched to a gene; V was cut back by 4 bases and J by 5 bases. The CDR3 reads CASSQDRGPDQPQHF. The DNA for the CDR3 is TGTGCCAGCTCACAGGACAGGGGGCCTGATCAGCCCCAGCATTTT.